This T cell receptor beta chain came from a study of response to subunit inactivated influenza vaccine. Germline values: CDR1 SGHTA, CDR2 FQGNSA. CDR3 size: 16 residues. V was pared by 2 bases and J by 5 bases, with 5 bases of the junction left unmatched. TCRdb passed the RT-PCR reads through MiXCR, listing each CDR3 protein once. The table has roughly 550,000 distinct CDR3 sequences, roughly a quarter seen once. This sample also appeared in a second study, on T cells expressing NK-cell markers. That work states: Beta-chain TCR cDNA was generated via 5'RACE template switching with UMIs. The study found dominant NKG2C+ clonotypes at about 1.0-7.5% of CD8+ T cells in six donors.

This clonotype originated in a man aged 50 to 60 who received an inactivated influenza vaccine. This specimen consisted of CD4+ T cells sorted from PBMCs, obtained about 11 days after vaccination. This chain joins TRBV7-2 and TRBJ2-2; 10 positions match TRBD1. CDR3 amino acids: CASSLRTGGLTGELFF. The CDR3 coding sequence is TGTGCCAGCAGCTTACGGACAGGGGGACTAACCGGGGAGCTGTTTTTT.